The entry below gives a single T cell receptor (beta chain) sequence along with its context. This clonotype was detected ten times or more. Its specific antigen is unknown. Base qualities are not provided; no much larger clone lies one nucleotide away. This entry belongs to a study of T-cell memory formation after mild COVID-19 (dated by TCRdb to about 2021). At the level of the whole study: TCR sequence clusters from the two donors were largely donor specific. The cohort was made up of two young adult volunteers, one female and one male, who were previously healthy. In a couple of donors, T-cell clones that expanded and contracted after mild COVID-19 were tracked by sequencing TCRalpha and TCRbeta repertoires over time. What the research found in general, with its limitations: The detection of some responding clones in pre-infection memory suggests that pre-existing cross-reactive memory T cells joined the SARS-CoV-2 response. Contracting CD4+ clones turned up mainly in the CM and EM memory subsets, whereas EMRA was where CD8+ clones were enriched. The study included only a couple of mild cases, and larger cohorts that include severe cases with pre-infection samples were judged to be necessary. SARS-CoV-2 specificity was not confirmed for the second-wave clones peaking on day 37. Clones that contracted from day 15 to 85 showed balanced CD4/CD8 phenotypes, whereas a second wave of clones that expanded from day 15 to 37 leaned towards CD4+.

The CDR3 holds 17 amino acids from the cysteine to the phenylalanine. Only the CDR3 region is kept as DNA, spanning 51 bases read in frame from base 1. V ends up 4 bases short and J 12 bases short, with an unmatched junction base count of 15. CDR1 and CDR2, per the germline V gene, are MGHRA and YSYEKL. TCRdb names Illumina NovaSeq 6000 as the instrument used. cDNA libraries for TCRalpha and TCRbeta were prepared by 5'RACE using constant-segment primers, with sample barcodes and unique molecular identifiers added. RNA was extracted from every sample with Trizol reagent. Libraries were amplified in two PCR steps, with a second sample barcode and Illumina TruSeq adapters added in the second step. Sequencing of libraries was performed on an Illumina NovaSeq with 2 x 150 bp paired-end reads. For the original study's pipeline: With migec v1.2.7, reads were demultiplexed and then collapsed into UMI-guided consensus sequences. Using mixcr v2.1.11, UMI consensuses were aligned to TRA and TRB V and J templates and then assembled into clonotypes. Expanded or contracted clonotypes were those called significant by both edgeR and NoisET, with noise models trained on biological replicates. For edgeR calls, the thresholds were a false discovery rate-adjusted p below 0.01 and a log2 fold-change of 1. As an exploratory analysis of dynamics, max-normalized trajectories of the 1000 most abundant clonotypes were examined with PCA combined with hierarchical clustering. The CD4 or CD8 phenotype of responding clones was assigned using the separately sequenced CD4+ and CD8+ repertoires. TCRdb passed the public sequencing reads through fastp at Q25 and MiXCR, retaining productive beta sequences. Each record represents a unique CDR3 protein, reported with the most common genes and DNA among its rows. These V and J calls rely on TCRdb rather than the paper's analysis. The sample profile shows tens of thousands of distinct CDR3 sequences; roughly 9% of them were found once. The ten largest clonotypes hold about 10% of the sample.

Ficoll-Paque density gradient centrifugation was the method used to isolate PBMCs. The sample taken for sequencing was PBMCs or a T cell subset sorted from them (not recorded which). The TCR was taken from an adult woman who had mild COVID-19 (a few samples of this study predate the infection). The sample titles of this study are shuffled in the database, so cell type and time point are left out; the donor was told from shared clones. The sequence links TRBV4-1 to TRBJ1-6, with 10 bases matching TRBD1. The DNA is TGCGCCAGCAGCCCCACCACCCAGGGACAGGGGAGGGGACCCCTCCACTTT. Translated, it gives CASSPTTQGQGRGPLHF.